One sample yielded the 27 T cell receptor beta chains listed below, sequenced in a study of molecular identifiers for immune sequencing clone quantification. Each CDR3 protein is one row after TCRdb ran MiXCR on the PCR reads. Of under 800,000 distinct CDR3 sequences listed, about 25% are singletons. Source material: naive CD8+ T cells from blood, with Jurkat cell RNA spiked in. As to subset: FACS-sorted CD8+CD4-CCR7+CD45RA+ naive T cells. These receptors all stem from a human donor in good health. Some libraries in this study had Jurkat cell RNA spiked in.

This clonotype was seen a few times. The chain is built from TRBV6-6 and TRBJ2-5; possible D gene TRBD2, 5 bases. V lost 8 bases and J 2 bases, leaving 12 bases between the germline ends. The CDR3 has 13 residues. Germline V gene data show CDR1 as MNHNY and CDR2 as SVGAGI (reference sequence). CDR3 DNA sequence: TGTGCCAGCGGACTCTACCGACAAGAGACCCAGTACTTC. Its protein product is CASGLYRQETQYF.

As to this clonotype: Because the CDR3 is missing its conserved closing phenylalanine or tryptophan, this is likely a read error. The J gene is TRBJ1-1, the V gene TRBV4-1, with 9 bases aligning to TRBD1. Trimming at V came to 5 bases and at J to 3 bases, leaving 4 bases not matched to a gene. The germline CDR1 and CDR2 sequences are MGHRA and YSYEKL. This CDR3 is 14 amino acids long. CDR3 bases: TGCGCCAGCAGCATACAGGGGGCGGACACTGAAGCTTTCTCT. This translates into CASSIQGADTEAFS.

The rearrangement joins TRBV21-1 to TRBJ2-3; the table's D call of TRBD1 was not tested on the DNA. TRBV21-1 is a pseudogene locus. This CDR3 contains 14 residues. CDR3 sequence reads: CASSRRTGGGTQYF. The CDR3 bases are TGTGCCAGCAGCAGGAGGACAGGCGGCGGTACGCAGTATTTT.

The table lists this clonotype with many counts. V usage is TRBV4-1 and J usage is TRBJ1-4, with D hard to call. The V and J ends lost 1 base and 6 bases respectively, with 24 bases between them. From germline, CDR1 is MGHRA and CDR2 YSYEKL. The CDR3 is 19 residues long. CDR3 nucleotide sequence: TGCGCCAGCAGCCAAGGGTTTATGGGTTATTCGGGGAAGGATGAAAAACTGTTTTTT. Its translation: CASSQGFMGYSGKDEKLFF.

J is TRBJ2-7 and V is TRBV7-8; TRBD2 might be the D (5 bases). Trimming took off 4 bases at V and 1 base at J, with 11 bases between the two ends. This CDR3 has 14 residues. Looked up from germline, CDR1 is SGHVS and CDR2 is FQNEAQ. CDR3 nucleotide sequence: TGTGCCAGCAGCTCAGAGGGTTTTTCCTACGAGCAGTACTTC. Protein: CASSSEGFSYEQYF.

This clonotype was seen many times. The rearrangement uses TRBV6-1 and TRBJ2-1; 8 positions match TRBD2. The CDR3 is 16 residues long. J was trimmed by 0 bases and V by 7 bases; bases with no gene match: 8. Germline assignment: CDR1 MNHNS and CDR2 SASEGT. The CDR3 protein is CASIDSLAASYNEQFF. The CDR3 DNA follows: TGTGCCAGCATCGATTCACTAGCGGCCTCCTACAATGAGCAGTTCTTC.

Details on this clonotype: This clone may be a read error of a much larger clone one base away. V usage is TRBV7-9 and J usage is TRBJ2-3; D is possibly TRBD1 (6 bases). The germline V gene encodes CDR1 SEHNR and CDR2 FQNEAQ (reference sequence). V was pared by 8 bases and J by 4 bases, with 22 bases between. This CDR3 comprises 16 residues. CDR3 protein: CASRPPEGESADTQYF. The CDR3 DNA is TGTGCCAGCCGCCCTCCTGAGGGGGAGAGCGCAGATACGCAGTATTTT.

This chain uses TRBV7-9 with TRBJ2-1; D not resolved. The ends were cut back, 4 bases at V and 7 bases at J, with 17 bases in the middle. The CDR3 is 15 residues long. Germline V gene data show CDR1 as SEHNR and CDR2 as FQNEAQ (reference sequence). CDR3 sequence: CASSSPKGAGNEQFF. The CDR3 region has the DNA TGTGCCAGCAGCTCTCCAAAAGGAGCCGGGAATGAGCAGTTCTTC.

About this clonotype: An end of the junction differs from the germline gene, which may be a read error. In DNA, the CDR3 is TGTGCCAGCAGCCCAACCGGGACTAGCAGAACCGAAAACATTCAGTGCTTC. It codes for CASSPTGTSRTENIQCF. This chain connects TRBV9 to TRBJ2-4, with 9 bases matching TRBD2. Germline V lookup: CDR1 SGDLS, CDR2 YYNGEE. The CDR3 totals 17 residues.

A remark on this clonotype: An end of the junction does not agree with germline; a read error may underlie this. The rearrangement joins TRBV7-6 to TRBJ2-2; D is perhaps TRBD1 or TRBD2 (5 bases each). The length of the CDR3 is 13 residues. Looked up from germline, CDR1 is SGHVS and CDR2 is FNYEAQ. The CDR3, as DNA: TGTGCCAGCGGCTTAAGTGGGGGCGGGGAGCTGTTTTTT. Its protein product is CASGLSGGGELFF.

This clonotype was seen at least ten times. V is TRBV6-2 or TRBV6-3 and J is TRBJ2-7; TRBD1 agrees at 10 bases. V lost 6 bases and J lost 5; bases outside the gene matches: 7. The CDR3 runs to 14 residues. Germline CDR1 and CDR2: MNHEY and SVGEGT. The CDR3 spells CASSAGTGVNEQYF. CDR3 DNA sequence: TGTGCCAGCAGCGCCGGGACAGGGGTCAACGAGCAGTACTTC.

In regard to this clonotype: A read error is possible here, since a much larger clone lies one base away. The V call is TRBV11-2, the J call TRBJ2-7, with 9 bases identical to TRBD2. The CDR3 consists of 13 residues. In germline, CDR1 is SGHAT, CDR2 FQNNGV. J gave up 2 bases and V 7 bases, and 3 bases lay outside the gene matches. The CDR3 nucleotides are TGTGCCAGCACCCGGACTAGCGCCTACGAGCAGTACTTC. Encoded protein: CASTRTSAYEQYF.

This clonotype showed up just a few times. The chain is built from TRBV6-6 and TRBJ1-5, with unresolved D. This CDR3 region has 14 residues. Germline V gene sequence: CDR1 MNHNY, CDR2 SVGAGI (reference sequence). The V and J ends lost 2 bases and 6 bases respectively, with 11 bases between them. CDR3 DNA: TGTGCCAGCAGTTACATGGGTTTAGGTCAGCCCCAGCATTTT. As protein: CASSYMGLGQPQHF.

This clonotype was counted many times. CDR3 DNA: TGTGCCAGCAGGGACGGGCTGTACGAGCAGTACTTC. This codes for CASRDGLYEQYF. This sequence joins TRBV25-1 and TRBJ2-7; D is undetermined. V lost 6 bases to trimming and J lost 4 bases, with 10 bases between them. This CDR3 is built from 12 residues. Germline lookup yields CDR1 MGHDK and CDR2 SYGVNS.

Concerning this clonotype: The CDR3 carries no conserved terminal phenylalanine or tryptophan, so it likely arises from a read error. The J gene is TRBJ1-2, the V gene TRBV13; tentative D call: TRBD1 (5 bases). The CDR3 consists of 14 residues. Trimming left V 5 bases short and J 4 bases short, with 14 bases between. Germline assignment: CDR1 PRHDT and CDR2 FYEKMQ (reference sequence). CDR3 in DNA: TGTGCCAGCAGCCCGCCTGGGGGAGTCTATGGCTACACCCTC. Residues: CASSPPGGVYGYTL.

The gene calls are TRBV12-3 or TRBV12-4 and TRBJ1-6, with 8 bases aligning to TRBD1. V shed 7 bases, J shed 2 bases, and the junction held 22 bases outside the gene matches. The CDR3 contains 21 residues. The CDR3 protein is CASTSSYRQGLLPTYNSPLHF. The CDR3, as DNA: TGTGCCAGCACCTCCTCATACCGACAGGGGTTATTGCCGACCTATAATTCACCCCTCCACTTT.

The chain employs TRBV24-1 and TRBJ2-5; TRBD1 matches at 7 bases. The V and J ends lost 4 bases and 1 base, in that order; junction bases with no gene match: 5. The CDR3 consists of 15 residues. Germline-derived CDR1 and CDR2 are KGHDR and SFDVKD. The CDR3 DNA sequence: TGTGCCACCAGTGAGAGGACAGGCTTCCAAGAGACCCAGTACTTC. Protein product: CATSERTGFQETQYF.

The chain uses TRBV7-9 and TRBJ2-5, with D tentatively TRBD1 or TRBD2 (6 bases each). V lost 5 bases, J lost 5 bases, and 18 bases lay in between. The V gene's germline CDR1 is SEHNR and CDR2 FQNEAQ (reference sequence). This CDR3 region has 15 residues. The CDR3 region is CASSKRGASFETQYF. CDR3 in DNA: TGTGCCAGCAGCAAAAGGGGGGCTAGCTTCGAGACCCAGTACTTC.

This clonotype appeared many times. The chain is built from TRBV6-1 and TRBJ1-5, with D perhaps matching TRBD1 (5 bases). Germline-derived CDR1 and CDR2 are MNHNS and SASEGT. V dropped 6 bases and J dropped 0 bases, with 12 bases sitting between them. The length of the CDR3 is 15 residues. The DNA of the CDR3 is TGTGCCAGCAGCTCCGACAGATATAGCAATCAGCCCCAGCATTTT. It is translated as CASSSDRYSNQPQHF.

The chain couples TRBV7-9 to TRBJ2-5; D gene uncertain. CDR3 length: 12 amino acids. Trimming left V 7 bases short and J 3 bases short, with 9 bases between. The germline CDR1 and CDR2 sequences are SEHNR and FQNEAQ (reference sequence). The chain's CDR3 is CASNPAEETQYF. The CDR3 DNA reads as TGTGCCAGCAACCCCGCGGAAGAGACCCAGTACTTC.

The chain couples TRBV23-1 to TRBJ2-3; no clear D. Being an ORF, TRBV23-1 has a function that is uncertain. V lost 8 bases to trimming and J lost 6 bases, with 15 bases between them. The CDR3 runs 13 residues. Written as DNA, the CDR3 is TGCGCCAGCCTACCCCAGCCCACGGATACGCAGTATTTT. Its protein product is CASLPQPTDTQYF.

This clonotype was seen repeatedly, ten times or more. V gene TRBV6-5 combines with J gene TRBJ2-3, with D maybe TRBD2 (6 bases). Trimming removed 6 bases at V and 3 bases at J, with 19 bases between. Germline V gene data show CDR1 as MNHEY and CDR2 as SVGAGI. The CDR3 loop spans 16 amino acids. CDR3 DNA: TGTGCCAGCAGCGGTACTTCACTCGCGGGGACAGATACGCAGTATTTT. It specifies CASSGTSLAGTDTQYF.

The chain links TRBV28 to TRBJ2-2; D may match TRBD1 or TRBD2 (5 bases each). V lost 10 bases, J lost 6 bases, and 18 bases lay in between. Germline CDR1 reads MDHEN; CDR2 reads SYDVKM. The CDR3 loop spans 14 amino acids. The CDR3 sequence is CAIEPGPPAGELFF. As DNA, the CDR3 is TGTGCCATCGAGCCGGGACCCCCAGCCGGGGAGCTGTTTTTT.

This clonotype showed up many times. J is TRBJ1-1 and V is TRBV6-5; D might be TRBD1 (6 bases). With 0 bases removed from V and 4 bases from J, the gap between germline ends came to 9 bases. Germline CDR1 MNHEY, CDR2 SVGAGI. This CDR3 comprises 14 residues. CDR3 sequence reads: CASSYSGGITEAFF. The CDR3 DNA sequence: TGTGCCAGCAGTTACTCAGGGGGGATCACTGAAGCTTTCTTT.

The table lists this clonotype with many counts. V usage is TRBV2 and J usage is TRBJ2-7, with a weak D call TRBD1 (6 bases). V lost 3 bases and J lost 3, with 9 bases in between. The germline CDR1 and CDR2 sequences are SNHLY and FYNNEI. This CDR3 comprises 13 residues. CDR3: CASSESGDYEQYF. DNA of the CDR3: TGTGCCAGCAGTGAGTCAGGGGACTACGAGCAGTACTTC.

There are many counts of this clonotype. The gene calls are TRBV2 and TRBJ1-5; D gene uncertain. Germline CDR1 reads SNHLY; CDR2 reads FYNNEI. Trimming left V 8 bases short and J 4 bases short, with 12 bases between. This CDR3 contains 13 residues. CDR3 in DNA: TGTGCCAGCGAAGGCAGAGAGAATCAGCCCCAGCATTTT. Its protein is CASEGRENQPQHF.

On this clonotype itself: The junction differs from germline at one of its ends, possibly a read error. The chain has TRBV27 and TRBJ2-7; D is possibly TRBD1 or TRBD2 (5 bases each). CDR1 is MNHEY and CDR2 is SMNVEV in the germline V gene (reference sequence). The CDR3 spans 15 residues. CDR3 in amino acids: CASSLAGTLPYEQYF. The CDR3 region has the DNA TGTGCCAGCAGTTTGGCCGGGACGCTCCCCTATGAGCAGTACTTC.